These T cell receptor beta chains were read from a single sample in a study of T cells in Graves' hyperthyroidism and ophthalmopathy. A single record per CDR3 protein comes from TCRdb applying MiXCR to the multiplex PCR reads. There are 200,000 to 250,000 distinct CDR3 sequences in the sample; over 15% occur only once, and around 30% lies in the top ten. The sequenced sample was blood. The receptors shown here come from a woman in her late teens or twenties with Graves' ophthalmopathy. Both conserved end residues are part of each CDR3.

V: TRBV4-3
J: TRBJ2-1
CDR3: CASSQGLSSEQFF

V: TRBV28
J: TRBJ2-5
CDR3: CASSLPGGFQETQYF

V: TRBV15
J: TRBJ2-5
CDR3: CATSRERQTQETQYF

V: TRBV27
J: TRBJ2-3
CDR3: CASITQYF

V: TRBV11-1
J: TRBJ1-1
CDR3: CASSPSGTGFSEAFF

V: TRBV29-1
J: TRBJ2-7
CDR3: CSARAGWDEQYF

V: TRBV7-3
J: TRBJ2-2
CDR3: CASSSSGGNTGELFF

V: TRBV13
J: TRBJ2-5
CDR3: CASSWTSGGQANNQETQYF

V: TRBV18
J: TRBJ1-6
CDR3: CASSPTGGESPLHF

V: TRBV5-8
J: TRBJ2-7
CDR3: CASSLGQGVHEQYF

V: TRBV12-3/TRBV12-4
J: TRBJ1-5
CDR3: CASSSGQGGQPQHF

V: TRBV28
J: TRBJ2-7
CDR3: CASNERGGRYEQYF

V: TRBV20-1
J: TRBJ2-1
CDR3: CSASPGRSSSYNEQFF

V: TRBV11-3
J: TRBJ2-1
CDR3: CASSHGGLVFDEQFF

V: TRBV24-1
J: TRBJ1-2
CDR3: CATSDRASSYTF

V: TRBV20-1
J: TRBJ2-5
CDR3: CSALRLAGQSETQYF

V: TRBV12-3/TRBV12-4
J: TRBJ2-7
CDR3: CASSFPGSYEQYF

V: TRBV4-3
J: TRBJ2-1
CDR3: CASSQGSSGSYNEQFF

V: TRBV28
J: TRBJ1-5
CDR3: CASSLYSVTGGSRQPQHF

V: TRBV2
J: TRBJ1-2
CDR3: CASSLQGNGYTF

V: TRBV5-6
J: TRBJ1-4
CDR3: CASSLGRDRGYEKLFF

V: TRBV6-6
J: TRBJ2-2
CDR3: CASSYYPGLNTGELFF

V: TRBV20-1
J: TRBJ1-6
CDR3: CSARDNRKNSPLHF

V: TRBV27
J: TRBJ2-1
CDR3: CASSLTSPNEQFF

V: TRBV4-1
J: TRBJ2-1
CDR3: CASSQISSSYNEQFF

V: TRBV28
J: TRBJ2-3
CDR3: CASSLRRLAGMTDTQYF

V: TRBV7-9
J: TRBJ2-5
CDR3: CASSLFAGLAVEETQYF

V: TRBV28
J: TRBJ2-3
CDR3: CASNPIATTSTDTQYF

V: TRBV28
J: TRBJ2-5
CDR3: CASSTPTTGSGQETQYF